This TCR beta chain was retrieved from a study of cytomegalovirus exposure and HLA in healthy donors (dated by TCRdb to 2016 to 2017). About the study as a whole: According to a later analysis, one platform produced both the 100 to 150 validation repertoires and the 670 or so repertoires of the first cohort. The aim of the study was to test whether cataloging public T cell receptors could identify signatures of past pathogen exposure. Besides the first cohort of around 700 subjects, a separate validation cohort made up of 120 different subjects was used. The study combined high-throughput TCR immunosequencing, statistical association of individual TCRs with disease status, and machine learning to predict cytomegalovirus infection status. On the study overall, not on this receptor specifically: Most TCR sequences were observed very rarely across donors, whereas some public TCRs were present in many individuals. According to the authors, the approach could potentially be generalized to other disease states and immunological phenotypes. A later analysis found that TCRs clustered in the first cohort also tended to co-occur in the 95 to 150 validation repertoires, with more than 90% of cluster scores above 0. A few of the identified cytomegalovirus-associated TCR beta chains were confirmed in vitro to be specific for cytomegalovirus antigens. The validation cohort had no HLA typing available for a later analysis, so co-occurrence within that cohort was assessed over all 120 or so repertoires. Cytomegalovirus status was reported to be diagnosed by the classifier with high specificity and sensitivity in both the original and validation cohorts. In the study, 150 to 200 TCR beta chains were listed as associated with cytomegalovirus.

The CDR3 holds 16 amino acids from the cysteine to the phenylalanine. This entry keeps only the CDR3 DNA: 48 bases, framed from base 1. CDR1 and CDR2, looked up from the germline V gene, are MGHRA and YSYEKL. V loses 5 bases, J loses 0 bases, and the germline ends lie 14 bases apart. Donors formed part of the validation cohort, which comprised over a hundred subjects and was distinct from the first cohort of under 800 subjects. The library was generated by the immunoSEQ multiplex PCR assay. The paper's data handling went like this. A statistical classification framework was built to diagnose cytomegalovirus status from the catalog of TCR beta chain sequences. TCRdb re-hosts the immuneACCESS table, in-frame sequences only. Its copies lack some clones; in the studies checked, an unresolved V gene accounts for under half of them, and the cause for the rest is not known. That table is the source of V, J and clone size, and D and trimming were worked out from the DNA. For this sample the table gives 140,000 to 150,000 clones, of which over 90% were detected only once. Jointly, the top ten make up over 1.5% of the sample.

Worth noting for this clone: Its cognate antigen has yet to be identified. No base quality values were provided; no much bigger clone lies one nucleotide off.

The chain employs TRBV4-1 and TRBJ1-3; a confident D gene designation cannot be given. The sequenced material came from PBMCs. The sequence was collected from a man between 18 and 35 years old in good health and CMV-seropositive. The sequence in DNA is TGCGCCAGCAGCTTAGTCGGAGGAACCTCTGGAAACACCATATATTTT. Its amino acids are CASSLVGGTSGNTIYF.